One and the same sample provided the 12 T cell receptor beta chains below, sequenced in a study of stem cell transplantation in POMP-related autoinflammatory disease. The data were produced by immunoSEQ multiplex PCR, yet TCRdb's version contains in-frame clones alone and is incomplete. The sample contains 9,900 or so clones, 70% to 80% of which appear only once. The specimen comprised CD4+ T cells from PBMCs, sampled after stem cell transplantation. The receptors originated from a human patient with POMP-related autoinflammation and immune dysregulation (PRAID). A subset of T cells may come from the graft donor.

This rearrangement joins TRBV11-2 to TRBJ2-1, with 10 positions matching TRBD2. From germline, CDR1 is SGHAT and CDR2 FQNNGV. This CDR3 region has 15 residues. The V gene end was trimmed by 1 base and the J gene end by 6 bases; junction bases not matched to a gene: 3. This CDR3 reads CASSLVGLASNEQFF. In DNA, the CDR3 is TGTGCCAGCAGCTTAGTGGGACTAGCGTCCAATGAGCAGTTCTTC.

The chain combines TRBV3-1 (or the pseudogene TRBV3-2) with TRBJ1-2; 12 bases match TRBD1. This CDR3 region has 13 residues. The junction had 3 bases not matched to a gene; V was cut back by 5 bases and J by 8 bases. Germline V gives CDR1 LGHDT, CDR2 YNNKEL (reference sequence). The CDR3 DNA sequence: TGTGCCAGCAGCTCGGGGACAGGGGGCGGCTACACCTTC. It codes for CASSSGTGGGYTF.

The chain employs TRBV11-2 and TRBJ2-1, with 8 nucleotides matching TRBD2. Trimming took 4 bases from V and 12 from J; bases not matched to a gene: 14. The CDR3 runs to 15 residues. From germline, CDR1 is SGHAT and CDR2 FQNNGV. CDR3 nucleotide sequence: TGTGCCAGCAGCTCTCCGGGACTAGGCCACGGCGGGCAGTTCTTC. It is translated as CASSSPGLGHGGQFF.

The chain employs TRBV11-2 and TRBJ2-5, with no clear D. V was clipped by 2 bases and J by 1 base, with 5 bases between them. This CDR3 spans 13 amino acids. Germline CDR1 SGHAT, CDR2 FQNNGV. CDR3 nucleotide sequence: TGTGCCAGCAGCTTATCAGGCCAAGAGACCCAGTACTTC. Translation gives CASSLSGQETQYF.

This chain uses TRBV19 with TRBJ2-1, with D possibly matching TRBD1 (6 bases). The CDR3 is 14 amino acids. CDR1 LNHDA and CDR2 SQIVND come from the germline V gene (reference sequence). The ends were cut back, 6 bases at V and 6 bases at J, with 15 bases in the middle. CDR3 nucleotides: TGTGCCAGTAGCTACCTGGACAGACCCAATGAGCAGTTCTTC. Its protein is CASSYLDRPNEQFF.

This clone was seen more than once but under ten times. The J gene is TRBJ1-5, the V gene TRBV9, with D possibly TRBD1 on 5 matching bases. Per germline, CDR1 SGDLS and CDR2 YYNGEE. Trimming shortened V by 4 bases and J by 4 bases, and 9 bases separated the two germline ends. This CDR3 is 13 amino acids long. CDR3 sequence reads: CASSFGGNQPQHF. The CDR3 DNA follows: TGTGCCAGCAGCTTTGGGGGGAATCAGCCCCAGCATTTT. Drawing the rest from reference TRBV9 and TRBJ1-5, the complete variable domain is DSGVTQTPKHLITATGQRVTLRCSPRSGDLSVYWYQQSLDQGLQFLIQYYNGEERAKGNILERFSAQQFPDLHSELNLSSLELGDSALYFCASSFGGNQPQHFGDGTRLSIL.

This clone was seen more than once but under ten times. V is TRBV6-5 and J is TRBJ2-1; D may match TRBD1 or TRBD2 (5 bases each). Germline-derived CDR1 and CDR2 are MNHEY and SVGAGI. CDR3 length: 14 amino acids. V was cut by 2 bases and J by 9 bases, with 14 bases left in between. CDR3 residues: CASSYGAREGEQFF. CDR3 DNA sequence: TGTGCCAGCAGTTACGGGGCTAGAGAGGGTGAGCAGTTCTTC.

The rearrangement joins TRBV5-1 to TRBJ1-1; D gene uncertain. V lost 6 bases, J lost 8 bases, and 23 bases lay in between. This CDR3 region has 15 residues. Germline CDR1 SGHRS, CDR2 YFSETQ. This chain's CDR3 is CASNPSPLRLVEAFF. The CDR3 nucleotides read TGCGCCAGCAACCCGAGCCCACTACGACTAGTGGAAGCTTTCTTT.

The rearrangement links TRBV5-5 to TRBJ2-4; D unresolved. Germline lookup yields CDR1 SGHKS and CDR2 YYEKEE (reference sequence). This CDR3 spans 14 amino acids. The V end was cut by 1 base, the J end by 2 bases, with 7 bases between. CDR3 coding DNA: TGTGCCAGCAGCTTGCAACAGACCAAAAACATTCAGTACTTC. Translated: CASSLQQTKNIQYF.

The table lists this clone with a few counts. This sequence joins TRBV7-9 and TRBJ1-2; a possible D gene is TRBD1 (6 bases). Trimming cost V 1 base and J 5 bases, with 14 bases left between them. This CDR3 spans 15 amino acids. Germline lookup yields CDR1 SEHNR and CDR2 FQNEAQ (reference sequence). The CDR3 here is CASSLGRRGSYGYTF. CDR3 coding DNA: TGTGCCAGCAGCTTAGGTCGCAGGGGTTCATATGGCTACACCTTC.

In this sample, this clone turned up a few times. J is TRBJ1-6 and V is TRBV7-3; the D is unclear. Trimming left V 1 base short and J 7 bases short, with 11 bases between. Looked up from germline, CDR1 is SGHTA and CDR2 is FQGTGA. The CDR3 is made up of 15 amino acids. The CDR3: CASSLSGRRNSPLHF. In DNA form, the CDR3 reads TGTGCCAGCAGCTTAAGCGGGCGGAGGAATTCACCCCTCCACTTT.

The V call is TRBV19, the J call TRBJ2-7; 7 bases are shared with TRBD1. In germline, CDR1 is LNHDA, CDR2 SQIVND (reference sequence). V was pared by 4 bases and J by 2 bases, with 2 bases of the junction left unmatched. The CDR3 runs 13 residues. This chain's CDR3 is CASSTTGTYEQYF. The CDR3 region has the DNA TGTGCCAGTAGTACGACAGGGACCTACGAGCAGTACTTC.